This paragraph reports one T cell receptor beta chain. What antigen it recognizes has not been identified. Per-base quality was not reported, and no clone a single base away is much larger than it. Trimming removed 4 bases from V and 1 base from J, leaving 7 bases between the germline ends. The germline V gene (reference sequence) specifies MNHEY as CDR1 and SMNVEV as CDR2. Spanning cysteine to phenylalanine, the CDR3 consists of 13 amino acids. The only DNA kept is the CDR3, 39 bases in frame from the first base. The data originate from a study of cytomegalovirus exposure and HLA in healthy donors (dated by TCRdb to 2017 to 2019). Describing the broader study: In an earlier analysis of 550 to 750 of the donors, 250 to 350 Gb of sequence data and roughly 100 million unique TCR beta sequences from about 190 million T cells were reported. The study aimed to test whether signatures of past pathogen exposure could be identified by cataloging public T cell receptors. In a later genetic analysis, genome-wide SNP genotypes for 398 of the 666 donors were used, and that subset was treated as a discovery cohort. Class I and class II HLA loci were covered by the typing at four-digit resolution. The number of typed donors differed by locus: about 620-640 for A, B, C, DRB1 and DQB1; approximately 520 for DQA1; approximately 600 for DPA1; and around 490 for DPB1. Donor age, sex, ethnicity and CMV serostatus were compiled alongside the repertoire data. Across 398 genotyped donors of the cohort, an average of about 200,000 unique TCR beta nucleotide sequences per donor were sequenced, and roughly 20% of those sequences were non-productive. An earlier analysis of around 640 of the donors used high-throughput TCR beta sequencing to judge whether each TCR beta V gene segment behaved as functional or pseudogenic. To predict cytomegalovirus infection status, the study brought together high-throughput TCR immunosequencing, statistical association of individual TCRs with disease status, and machine learning. A separate validation cohort of over 95 different subjects was used in addition to the roughly 700-subject first cohort. An early release that covered fewer than 750 HLA-typed donors contained approximately 300 gigabases of sequencing data and tens of millions of unique TCR sequences. The later analysis used no new phenotypic data to find candidate immune exposures, relying instead on TCR beta sequences and their occurrence across donors. A later analysis re-analyzed previously published TCR beta repertoires from about 730 donors and added high-resolution HLA genotyping to study TCR occurrence patterns. Of the roughly 410 genotyped donors, less than 85% were placed in the genetic ancestry cluster associated with self-reported Caucasian donors. Several DR-DQ haplotypes were handled as single units for association and clustering because linkage in the cohort was strong. The study used immunosequencing to profile the T cell repertoires of under 700 subjects and linked those repertoires to cytomegalovirus serostatus. All discovery cohort repertoires had been generated using a single sequencing platform.

What the authors observed across the whole study: In a later genetic analysis, a missense DCLRE1C variant was associated with V-gene and J-gene trimming of TCR beta chains, and the association was replicated in an independent cohort. In a later analysis, HLA-associated TCR beta chains were found to be more clonally expanded and to have lower generation probabilities than equally common non-associated chains. Because some donors lacked HLA typing at each locus, the association tests relied only on the typed subset. Assigning TCR associations to individual alleles was difficult when HLA alleles, especially DR and DQ, strongly co-occurred. Specific HLA alleles were associated with roughly 16,000 TCR beta sequences at a false discovery rate of 0.05 in a later analysis. The study gave a list of 150 to 200 TCR beta chains associated with cytomegalovirus. CMV serostatus was the only immune exposure information available for the cohort. A cluster of highly shared sequence variants was judged likely to represent a technical artifact of the sequencing pipeline. According to a later analysis, TCR association rates differed among HLA loci, with DRB1 alleles showing the most associated TCRs and HLA-C alleles showing the fewest. Most TCR sequences were observed very rarely across donors, whereas some public TCRs were present in many individuals. A further reported finding was that TCR beta sequences accurately predicted the HLA-A and HLA-B alleles for most subjects in the first cohort. Presence/absence analyses assumed roughly uniform sequencing depth across donors, an assumption that may not hold. Several of the top co-occurrence clusters appeared to be linked to parvovirus B19, influenza, CMV and Epstein-Barr virus, according to a later analysis. Most CMV-associated TCR beta chains appeared to be HLA-restricted in a later analysis, and the HLA associations seemed to be driven largely by CMV exposure. Broadly in line with IMGT annotations, most TCR beta V segments showed up in productive rearrangements about 90% or about 30% of the time in an earlier analysis of around 600 of the donors. Linkage disequilibrium might explain the correlated functional status among segregating V segments, but an unknown experimental factor could not be excluded. In both the original and validation cohorts, the classifier was reported to diagnose cytomegalovirus status with high specificity and sensitivity. The 87-base-pair reads could not distinguish some IMGT-functional V segments, including TRBV6-2 and TRBV6-3, so those segments were excluded. According to the authors, the approach could potentially be generalized to other disease states and immunological phenotypes. This cohort had only TCR beta chains sequenced, and the lack of alpha or paired-chain data limited which features could be detected. According to a later genetic analysis, donors in an Asian-associated ancestry cluster had fewer N-insertions in productive TCRs than the approximately 700-donor mean. About 15 rarely observed V segments, including chromosome 9 orphons, were excluded from the earlier analysis of about 500 of the donors because counts were too low. A few of the identified cytomegalovirus-associated TCR beta chains were confirmed in vitro to be specific for cytomegalovirus antigens.

To prepare the library, the immunoSEQ multiplex PCR assay was applied. For the multiplex PCR, a mixture combining 60 forward primers for TCR Vbeta segments and 13 reverse primers for TCR Jbeta segments was used. A multiplex PCR assay on genomic DNA amplified the CDR3 region of rearranged TCR beta genes. The amplified TCR beta libraries were sequenced on the Illumina HiSeq System as 87-base-pair reads. On the study's bioinformatics: A later analysis tallied 75 million to 95 million unique TCR beta chains across the 660 or so repertoires, and about 12 million of those chains were shared by two or more donors. Raw reads were error-corrected and collapsed into unique sequences with a nearest-neighbor algorithm that merged closely related sequences to remove PCR and sequencing errors. Alignment of CDR3 sequences to IMGT reference sequences was used to assign V, D and J gene segments. For a sequence to be retained, a match of at least six nucleotides was required to both a V gene segment and a J gene segment. A rearrangement was called productive if the CDR3 had no stop codons and remained in frame with V and J, and every other rearrangement was called non-productive. Following IMGT convention, CDR3 was defined as the stretch from the second conserved V-encoded cysteine to the conserved J-encoded phenylalanine. The earlier analysis of about 570 of the donors excluded any sequence lacking an unambiguous match to a single V gene segment. An earlier analysis of approximately 590 of the donors called V segments functional above 56.7% productive rearrangements and segregating when the between-donor standard deviation exceeded 5%. A statistical classification framework was built for diagnosing cytomegalovirus status from the catalog of TCR beta chain sequences. A later analysis assigned V and J genes by comparing TCR nucleotide sequences with IMGT/GENE-DB human TR gene sequences. Using the TCRdist pipeline, a later analysis assigned CDR3 sequences along with most-parsimonious VDJ recombination scenarios. A later analysis defined each TCR beta chain by its CDR3 amino acid sequence plus V-gene family, and excluded reads lacking a unique V-gene family. To address suspected cross-contamination and a sequencing artifact, a later analysis removed under 600 highly shared, low-generation-probability nucleotide sequences. In a later analysis, a clonal expansion index was calculated for each public chain from normalized within-repertoire ranks of inferred template counts. Generation probabilities in a later analysis came from a VDJ recombination model fitted to out-of-frame rearrangements, and those results were checked against IGoR. In a later analysis, TCR-TCR, TCR-HLA and TCR-CMV co-occurrence was scored with hypergeometric tests, and a repertoire-size bias correction was applied to TCR pairs. A later analysis estimated false discovery rates by permuting HLA or CMV assignments 20 times. In a later analysis, co-occurring TCRs were grouped with DBSCAN, and TCRdist sequence similarity was added when clustering was performed within HLA-allele-positive subsets. Repertoires with fewer than 30,000 or more than 120,000 public chains, plus five repertoires with anomalous nucleotide sharing, were excluded from co-occurrence clustering. What TCRdb holds here is the immuneACCESS table cut down to in-frame rearrangements. Part of the clones is not present; checked against another copy, under half of the missing clones reflect an unresolved V gene, and the others are unexplained. That table gives V, J and clone size, and the DNA gave D and trimming. The sample yields tens of thousands of clones; roughly 63% were counted once. Jointly, the top ten make up 15% of the sample.

In total, about 650 healthy bone marrow donors made up the cohort. At the time of sampling, every cohort member was nominally healthy, though immune exposures that went unrecorded were likely present. The donor tested CMV seropositive and was one of the 289 seropositive cohort members. Each donor provided a peripheral blood sample, and peripheral blood mononuclear cells were used for TCR beta sequencing. Genomic DNA was extracted from the blood cell samples with the Qiagen DNeasy Blood Extraction Kit. Material for sequencing was PBMCs. In this chain, TRBV27 is recombined with TRBJ1-1; the D segment could be TRBD1, given 6 matching bases. The clonotype originates from a woman in her 40s in good health and CMV-seropositive. The bases read TGTGCCAGCAGTTGGACAGCGAACACTGAAGCTTTCTTT. Its translation reads: CASSWTANTEAFF.